The next 16 T cell receptor beta chains were all read from a single sample in a study of OX40 agonist ivuxolimab in advanced cancers. The table came from immunoSEQ multiplex PCR; TCRdb's copy has only in-frame clones and leaves some out. The sample includes 90,000 or so clones, 75% to 90% of them seen just once. The sample consisted of CD4+ or CD8+ T cells sorted from blood, taken in a trial of the OX40 agonist ivuxolimab. The receptors stem from an adult with an advanced solid tumor such as melanoma, head and neck, liver or kidney cancer.

This rearrangement joins TRBV9 to TRBJ1-4; perhaps TRBD1 as D (5 bases). The germline CDR1 and CDR2 sequences are SGDLS and YYNGEE. Trimming took 2 bases from V and 2 from J, leaving 7 bases between them. The CDR3 covers 14 residues. The CDR3 bases are TGTGCCAGCAGCGTGACAGCGACTAATGAAAAACTGTTTTTT. Translated, it gives CASSVTATNEKLFF.

This clone has a handful of counts. V usage is TRBV19 and J usage is TRBJ1-2; no reliable D call. The CDR3 contains 17 residues. V dropped 5 bases and J dropped 4 bases, with 23 bases sitting between them. Germline V CDR1 and CDR2: LNHDA, SQIVND (reference sequence). As DNA, the CDR3 is TGTGCCAGTAGTCTACCGATCGAGGGAAGAGCCCTCTATGGCTACACCTTC. Amino acids: CASSLPIEGRALYGYTF.

Only a few counts were recorded for this clone. This chain uses TRBV28 with TRBJ2-1; the D is unclear. The germline V gene has CDR1 MDHEN and CDR2 SYDVKM. The V and J ends lost 4 bases and 2 bases respectively, with 6 bases between them. The CDR3 is 13 residues long. The CDR3 loop reads CASSSPAYNEQFF. CDR3 DNA: TGTGCCAGCAGTTCCCCCGCCTACAATGAGCAGTTCTTC.

The chain has TRBV28 and TRBJ1-5, with D possibly TRBD1 on 6 matching bases. V gave up 5 bases and J gave up 4 bases, with 18 bases separating them. This CDR3 comprises 16 residues. Looked up from germline, CDR1 is MDHEN and CDR2 is SYDVKM. The CDR3 here is CASSPPPGHRNQPQHF. The CDR3 DNA follows: TGTGCCAGCAGTCCTCCGCCGGGACACCGAAATCAGCCCCAGCATTTT.

The chain uses TRBV5-1 and TRBJ2-7, with TRBD2 as a possible D gene (6 bases). Looked up from germline, CDR1 is SGHRS and CDR2 is YFSETQ. V lost 4 bases, J lost 6 bases, and 20 bases lay in between. The CDR3 totals 15 residues. CDR3 region: CASSPGGTSKGEQYF. CDR3 sequence (DNA): TGCGCCAGCAGCCCAGGAGGGACCTCTAAGGGCGAGCAGTACTTC.

The chain has TRBV5-1 and TRBJ1-2; 8 bases fit TRBD1. The CDR3 sequence is 15 residues long. The trim removed 0 bases at V and 6 bases at J, leaving 7 bases unmatched. CDR1 is SGHRS, CDR2 YFSETQ, per germline. The CDR3 region is CASSLGGGQGDGYTF. In nucleotides, the CDR3 is TGCGCCAGCAGCTTGGGGGGTGGACAGGGAGATGGCTACACCTTC. Based on the CDR3 plus reference TRBV5-1 and TRBJ1-2, the full variable domain is KAGVTQTPRYLIKTRGQQVTLSCSPISGHRSVSWYQQTPGQGLQFLFEYFSETQRNKGNFPGRFSGRQFSNSRSEMNVSTLELGDSALYLCASSLGGGQGDGYTFGSGTRLTVV.

The rearrangement joins TRBV7-2 to TRBJ2-5; 7 bases agree with TRBD2. V lost 5 bases and J lost 4; bases outside the gene matches: 13. CDR1 and CDR2 from the germline V gene are SGHTA and FQGNSA. This CDR3 region has 16 residues. CDR3 in amino acids: CASSPRGSGGGETQYF. CDR3 DNA sequence: TGTGCCAGCAGCCCCCGGGGGTCGGGAGGAGGAGAGACCCAGTACTTC.

The J gene is TRBJ1-1, the V gene TRBV5-1, with a tentative D call TRBD1 (5 bases). There are 14 residues in the CDR3. The V end lost 4 bases, the J end lost 3 bases, and 13 bases lay between the germline ends. The germline CDR1 and CDR2 sequences are SGHRS and YFSETQ. In DNA, the CDR3 is TGCGCCAGCAGCGCCAATTGGGGGGACACTGAAGCTTTCTTT. As protein: CASSANWGDTEAFF.

The rearrangement uses TRBV7-3 and TRBJ1-5; D uncertain. V shed 4 bases and J shed 1 base, with 8 bases lying between them. CDR3 length: 14 residues. Germline V gene lookup returns CDR1 SGHTA and CDR2 FQGTGA. CDR3 in amino acids: CASSSPRSNQPQHF. CDR3 DNA: TGTGCCAGCAGCTCCCCAAGGAGCAATCAGCCCCAGCATTTT.

The chain combines TRBV5-1 with TRBJ2-5; D is perhaps TRBD1 or TRBD2 (5 bases each). This CDR3 is built from 16 residues. The V gene lost 3 bases and the J gene lost 1 base, with 16 bases spanning the gap. Germline CDR1 is SGHRS and CDR2 is YFSETQ. CDR3 coding DNA: TGCGCCAGCAGCTGGATCGGGATAGACAGCCAAGAGACCCAGTACTTC. Its translation: CASSWIGIDSQETQYF.

The chain employs TRBV19 and TRBJ2-5; D is unclear. V lost 5 bases, J lost 4 bases, and 14 bases lay in between. This CDR3 is 14 amino acids long. Germline V lookup: CDR1 LNHDA, CDR2 SQIVND (reference sequence). The CDR3 coding sequence is TGTGCCAGTAGTCCCAACCCGACCCGAGAGACCCAGTACTTC. It translates to CASSPNPTRETQYF.

This chain connects TRBV19 to TRBJ1-5, with D possibly being TRBD1 (6 bases). V shed 3 bases and J shed 2 bases, with 17 bases lying between them. The CDR3 is 17 amino acids. Germline V gene sequence: CDR1 LNHDA, CDR2 SQIVND (reference sequence). The CDR3, as DNA: TGTGCCAGTAGTATCACCGCTCTCAGGGGTGGCAATCAGCCCCAGCATTTT. Translation: CASSITALRGGNQPQHF. The variable domain in full, with the rest retrieved from reference TRBV19 and TRBJ1-5, is DGGITQSPKYLFRKEGQNVTLSCEQNLNHDAMYWYRQDPGQGLRLIYYSQIVNDFQKGDIAEGYSVSREKKESFPLTVTSAQKNPTAFYLCASSITALRGGNQPQHFGDGTRLSIL.

The chain couples TRBV7-6 to TRBJ1-2; no clear D gene. Trimming pared 0 bases from V and 4 bases from J, leaving 9 bases between. There are 14 residues in the CDR3. CDR1 is SGHVS, CDR2 FNYEAQ, per germline. The CDR3 protein is CASSLAGSLYGYTF. In DNA, the CDR3 is TGTGCCAGCAGCTTAGCCGGATCCCTCTATGGCTACACCTTC.

This chain joins TRBV5-4 and TRBJ1-6; D not resolved. V lost 0 bases to trimming and J lost 3 bases, with 7 bases between them. This CDR3 spans 15 amino acids. CDR1 and CDR2 from the germline V gene are SGHNT and YYREEE (reference sequence). The CDR3 sequence is CASSLGHHYNSPLHF. CDR3 coding DNA: TGTGCCAGCAGCTTGGGGCACCACTATAATTCACCCCTCCACTTT. The variable domain in full, with the rest retrieved from reference TRBV5-4 and TRBJ1-6, is ETGVTQSPTHLIKTRGQQVTLRCSSQSGHNTVSWYQQALGQGPQFIFQYYREEENGRGNFPPRFSGLQFPNYSSELNVNALELDDSALYLCASSLGHHYNSPLHFGNGTRLTVT.

The chain is built from TRBV11-2 and TRBJ1-2; tentative D call: TRBD1 (5 bases). CDR3 length: 16 residues. The germline V gene has CDR1 SGHAT and CDR2 FQNNGV. The V end was cut by 5 bases, the J end by 3 bases, with 19 bases between. CDR3: CASSRLRDAGDYGYTF. For the CDR3, the DNA is TGTGCCAGCAGCCGTCTTCGGGACGCGGGGGACTATGGCTACACCTTC.

The rearrangement links TRBV18 to TRBJ1-2; D not certain. With 0 bases removed from V and 0 bases from J, the gap between germline ends came to 8 bases. The CDR3 covers 15 residues. Germline CDR1 KGHSH, CDR2 LQKENI. CDR3 bases: TGTGCCAGCTCACCACCCTCGTCAGCTAACTATGGCTACACCTTC. It translates to CASSPPSSANYGYTF.